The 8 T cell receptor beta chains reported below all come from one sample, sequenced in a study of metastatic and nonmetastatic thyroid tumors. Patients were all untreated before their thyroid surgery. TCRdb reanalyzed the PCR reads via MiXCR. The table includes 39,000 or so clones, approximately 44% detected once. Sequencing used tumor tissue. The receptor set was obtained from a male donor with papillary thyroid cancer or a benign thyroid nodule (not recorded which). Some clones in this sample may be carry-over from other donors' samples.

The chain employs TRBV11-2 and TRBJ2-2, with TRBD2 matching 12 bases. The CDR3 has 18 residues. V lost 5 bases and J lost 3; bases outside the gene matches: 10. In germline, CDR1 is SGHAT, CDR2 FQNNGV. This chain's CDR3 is CASSQEEGLAGYTGELFF. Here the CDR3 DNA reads TGTGCCAGCAGCCAGGAGGAGGGACTAGCGGGTTACACCGGGGAGCTGTTTTTT.

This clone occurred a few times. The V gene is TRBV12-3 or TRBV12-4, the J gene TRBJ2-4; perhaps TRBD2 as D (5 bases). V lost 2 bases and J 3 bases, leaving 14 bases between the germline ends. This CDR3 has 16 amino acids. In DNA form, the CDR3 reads TGTGCCAGCAGTTTAAAGAGCGGTCTCGGCAAAAACATTCAGTACTTC. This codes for CASSLKSGLGKNIQYF.

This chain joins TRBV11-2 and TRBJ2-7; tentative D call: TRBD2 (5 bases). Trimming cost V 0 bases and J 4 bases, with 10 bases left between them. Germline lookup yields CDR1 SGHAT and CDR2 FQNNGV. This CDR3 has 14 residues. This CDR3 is CASSLDVERYEQYF. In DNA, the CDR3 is TGTGCCAGCAGCTTAGATGTTGAGCGGTACGAGCAGTACTTC.

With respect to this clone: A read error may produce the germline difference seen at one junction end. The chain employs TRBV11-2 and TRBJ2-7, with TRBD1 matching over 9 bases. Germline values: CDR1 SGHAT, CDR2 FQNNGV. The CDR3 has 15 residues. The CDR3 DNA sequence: TGTGCCAGCAGCTTGACAGGGGGGAGCTCCTATGAGCAGTACTTC. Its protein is CASSLTGGSSYEQYF.

The CDR3 reads CASSSGETGTDTQYF. The CDR3 bases are TGTGCCAGCAGCTCCGGAGAGACGGGCACAGATACGCAGTATTTT. The chain couples TRBV5-4 to TRBJ2-3, with D hard to call. The V end lost 3 bases, the J end lost 1 base, and 12 bases lay between the germline ends. The germline gives CDR1 SGHNT, CDR2 YYREEE (reference sequence). CDR3 length: 15 amino acids.

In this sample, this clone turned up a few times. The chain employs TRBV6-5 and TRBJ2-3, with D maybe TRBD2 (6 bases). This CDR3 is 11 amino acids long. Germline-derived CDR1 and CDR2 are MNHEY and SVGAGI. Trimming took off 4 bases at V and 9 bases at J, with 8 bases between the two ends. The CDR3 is CASSSRETQYF. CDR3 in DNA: TGTGCCAGCAGTTCCCGGGAGACGCAGTATTTT.

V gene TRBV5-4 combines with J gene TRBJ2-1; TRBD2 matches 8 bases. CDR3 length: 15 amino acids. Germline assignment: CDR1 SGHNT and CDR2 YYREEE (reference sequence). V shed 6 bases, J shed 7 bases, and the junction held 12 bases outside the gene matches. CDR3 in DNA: TGTGCCAGCAACCGGGCGGGGGGCGCCGGAAATGAGCAGTTCTTC. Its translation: CASNRAGGAGNEQFF.

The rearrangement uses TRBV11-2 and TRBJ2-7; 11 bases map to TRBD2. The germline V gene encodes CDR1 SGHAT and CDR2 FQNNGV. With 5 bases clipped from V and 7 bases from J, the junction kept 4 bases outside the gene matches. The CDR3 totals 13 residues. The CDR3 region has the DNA TGTGCCAGCAGCGCCCGACTAGCGGGAGAGCAGTACTTC. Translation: CASSARLAGEQYF.